One sample yielded the 2 T cell receptor beta chains listed below, sequenced in a study of blood T cell repertoires in COVID-19. Using immunoSEQ multiplex PCR, the repertoire was profiled, and TCRdb retains in-frame clones only, with some absent. The profile shows more than 300,000 clones, more than 75% of them singletons. Sequencing input: PBMCs or T cells enriched from blood (not recorded which). These receptors were taken from a woman under 30 who had recovered from COVID-19.

This clone appeared a single time. This chain links TRBV2 with TRBJ1-1, with a weak D call TRBD1 (6 bases). The CDR3 runs to 15 residues. Trimming left V 6 bases short and J 0 bases short, with 14 bases between. CDR1 and CDR2 from the germline V gene are SNHLY and FYNNEI. Here the CDR3 reads CASRGTGTLNTEAFF. Written as DNA, the CDR3 is TGTGCCAGCAGGGGAACCGGGACATTGAACACTGAAGCTTTCTTT.

V and J are TRBV7-3 and TRBJ2-5, with a tentative D call TRBD2 (6 bases). Trimming stripped 5 bases from V and 6 bases from J, with 19 bases between. Germline V gives CDR1 SGHTA, CDR2 FQGTGA. This CDR3 is built from 15 residues. The CDR3 DNA is TGTGCCAGCAGCCCCTCGGGGGATCTCGTACAGACCCAGTACTTC. Its protein product is CASSPSGDLVQTQYF.